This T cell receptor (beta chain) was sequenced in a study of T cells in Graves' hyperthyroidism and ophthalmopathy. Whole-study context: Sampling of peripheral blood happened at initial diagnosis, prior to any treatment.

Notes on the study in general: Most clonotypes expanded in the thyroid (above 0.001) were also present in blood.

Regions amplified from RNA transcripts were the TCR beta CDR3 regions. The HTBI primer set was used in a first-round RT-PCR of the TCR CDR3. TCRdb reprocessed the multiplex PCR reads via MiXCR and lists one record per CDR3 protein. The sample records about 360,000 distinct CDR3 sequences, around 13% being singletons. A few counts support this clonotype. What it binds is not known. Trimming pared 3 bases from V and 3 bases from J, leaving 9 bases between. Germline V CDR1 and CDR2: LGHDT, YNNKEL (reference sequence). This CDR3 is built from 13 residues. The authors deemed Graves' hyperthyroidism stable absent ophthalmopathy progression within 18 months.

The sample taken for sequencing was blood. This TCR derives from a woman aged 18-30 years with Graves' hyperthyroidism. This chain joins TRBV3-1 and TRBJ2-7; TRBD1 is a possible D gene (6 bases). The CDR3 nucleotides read TGTGCCAGCAGCCAGCTAGGGGGCTACGAGCAGTACTTC. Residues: CASSQLGGYEQYF.